This passage covers 28 T cell receptor beta chains from one sample sequenced in a study of metastatic and nonmetastatic thyroid tumors. TCRdb reassembled clones from the PCR reads with MiXCR. Here the sample spans more than 10,000 clones, roughly 12% being singletons. No patient received treatment before thyroid surgery. Sequenced input: blood. These receptors were taken from a female donor with papillary thyroid cancer or a benign thyroid nodule (not recorded which). Some clones in this sample may be carry-over from other donors' samples.

This clone was picked up a small number of times. The gene calls are TRBV2 and TRBJ2-1, with 10 bases that match TRBD1. Germline V CDR1 and CDR2: SNHLY, FYNNEI. Trimming cost V 3 bases and J 5 bases; bases outside gene matches: 4. This CDR3 is built from 15 residues. The CDR3 sequence: CASSDWDRGNNEQFF. The CDR3 coding sequence is TGTGCCAGCAGTGATTGGGACAGGGGTAACAATGAGCAGTTCTTC.

Of note for this clone: Because the CDR3's place on the DNA is in doubt, the DNA is left out and the CDR3 is given as listed by TCRdb. The J gene is TRBJ2-7, the V gene TRBV9; the listed D gene, TRBD2, was not tested against the DNA. A total of 15 residues make up the CDR3, ends included. Germline CDR1 reads SGDLS; CDR2 reads YYNGEE. The CDR3 reads CASSVANGSIYEQCF.

This clone has ten or more counts. CDR3 sequence reads: CASRSSNTEAFF. The CDR3 nucleotides are TGTGCCAGCAGGAGTTCGAACACTGAAGCTTTCTTT. The rearrangement links TRBV3-1 to TRBJ1-1, with D uncertain. With 6 bases removed from V and 1 base from J, the gap between germline ends came to 6 bases. Looked up from germline, CDR1 is LGHDT and CDR2 is YNNKEL (reference sequence). CDR3 length equals 12 residues.

With respect to this clone: One end of the junction varies from germline; a read error may be responsible. V gene TRBV27 combines with J gene TRBJ1-5; D is possibly TRBD1 (6 bases). Germline CDR1 reads MNHEY; CDR2 reads SMNVEV (reference sequence). This CDR3 has 16 residues. DNA for the CDR3: TGTGCCAGCAGTACATTTGGACAGCCCGGGAATCAGCCCCAGCGTTTT. It codes for CASSTFGQPGNQPQRF.

This clone was seen at least ten times. The chain links TRBV20-1 to TRBJ1-1; 10 bases agree with TRBD1. This CDR3 is built from 15 residues. V trimming: 2 bases; J trimming: 1 base; junction bases outside the gene matches: 4. CDR1 is DFQATT, CDR2 SNEGSKA, per germline (reference sequence). CDR3 sequence (DNA): TGCAGTGCTAGACGACAGGGGGCGGCGAACACTGAAGCTTTCTTT. It specifies CSARRQGAANTEAFF.

In DNA, the CDR3 is TGTGCCTGGAGTGCCCGGAGCGGGAGGCCCTCCTACGAGCAGTACTTC. Protein: CAWSARSGRPSYEQYF. The rearrangement links TRBV30 to TRBJ2-7, with 9 bases matching TRBD2. The CDR3 extends over 16 amino acids. CDR1 and CDR2 (germline): GTSNPN, SVGIG (reference sequence). Unmatched junction bases numbered 7, after V lost 1 base and J lost 0 bases.

The sample holds many counts of this clone. The rearrangement links TRBV6-4 to TRBJ2-1, with 7 bases aligning to TRBD2. This CDR3 spans 15 amino acids. J lost 4 bases, V lost 2 bases, and 5 bases had no gene match. The V gene's germline CDR1 is MRHNA and CDR2 SNTAGT. CDR3 region: CASSDGREPYNEQFF. CDR3 bases: TGTGCCAGCAGTGACGGGCGGGAGCCTTACAATGAGCAGTTCTTC.

This clone was counted between two and nine times. This chain uses TRBV27 with TRBJ2-7; no reliable D call. CDR1 and CDR2 (germline): MNHEY, SMNVEV (reference sequence). This CDR3 comprises 14 residues. Trimming stripped 4 bases from V and 5 bases from J, with 15 bases between. The CDR3 reads CASSSFAGHHEQYF. The CDR3 DNA reads as TGTGCCAGCAGTTCTTTCGCCGGGCACCACGAGCAGTACTTC.

The V gene is TRBV10-3, the J gene TRBJ1-6; maybe TRBD1 (6 bases). Germline V gives CDR1 ENHRY, CDR2 SYGVKD. The CDR3 sequence is 14 residues long. V dropped 6 bases and J dropped 11 bases, with 17 bases sitting between them. CDR3 region: CAIRDSSCIPPLHF. The DNA for the CDR3 is TGTGCCATCAGGGACAGCTCTTGTATACCACCCCTCCACTTT.

This clone is classed as medium-sized. DNA of the CDR3: TGTGCCAGCAGTACACCCCCGGGGACATACCCCTACGAGCAGTACTTC. It specifies CASSTPPGTYPYEQYF. The chain joins TRBV2 to TRBJ2-7, with a tentative D call TRBD1 (6 bases). This CDR3 comprises 16 residues. V lost 5 bases and J lost 2, with 19 bases in between. Germline lookup yields CDR1 SNHLY and CDR2 FYNNEI. Complete variable domain (other parts from reference TRBV2 and TRBJ2-7): EPEVTQTPSHQVTQMGQEVILRCVPISNHLYFYWYRQILGQKVEFLVSFYNNEISEKSEIFDDQFSVERPDGSNFTLKIRSTKLEDSAMYFCASSTPPGTYPYEQYFGPGTRLTVT.

This clone was observed at least ten times. The chain employs TRBV4-1 and TRBJ1-4; no reliable D call. This CDR3 region has 16 residues. V was pared by 1 base and J by 6 bases, with 15 bases between. Germline V CDR1 and CDR2: MGHRA, YSYEKL. CDR3 region: CASSQVQVSADEKLFF. In DNA, the CDR3 is TGCGCCAGCAGCCAAGTCCAGGTATCGGCTGATGAAAAACTGTTTTTT.

This clone has a count of ten or more. J is TRBJ1-5 and V is TRBV10-2; no definite D call. The V end was cut by 3 bases, the J end by 3 bases, with 3 bases between. This CDR3 is built from 12 residues. Germline lookup yields CDR1 WSHSY and CDR2 SAAADI. DNA for the CDR3: TGCGCCAGCAGTGAAGCCAATCAGCCCCAGCATTTT. Translated: CASSEANQPQHF.

This clone qualifies as medium-sized. This chain links TRBV10-1 with TRBJ1-1; D not certain. V lost 8 bases and J 3 bases, leaving 13 bases between the germline ends. The CDR3 sequence is 13 residues long. Germline-derived CDR1 and CDR2 are WNHNN and SYGVQD (reference sequence). CDR3 amino acids: CASDPSPHTEAFF. The CDR3 DNA is TGCGCCAGCGATCCTAGCCCCCACACTGAAGCTTTCTTT.

The CDR3 bases are TGTGCCAGCCGACCAACCGTGACAGGGGGCGCACATACGCAGTATTTT. It is translated as CASRPTVTGGAHTQYF. V gene TRBV27 combines with J gene TRBJ2-3; TRBD1 matches at 10 bases. The CDR3 runs to 16 residues. The V and J ends lost 8 bases and 7 bases, in that order; junction bases with no gene match: 15. The V gene's germline CDR1 is MNHEY and CDR2 SMNVEV (reference sequence).

This clone was detected ten times or more. The rearrangement joins TRBV20-1 to TRBJ2-1, with D unclear. The V and J ends lost 0 bases and 1 base respectively, with 7 bases between them. This CDR3 is built from 14 residues. Germline lookup yields CDR1 DFQATT and CDR2 SNEGSKA (reference sequence). In DNA form, the CDR3 reads TGCAGTGCTAGAGATCTGAATTCCTACAATGAGCAGTTCTTC. The encoded protein is CSARDLNSYNEQFF.

This clone was counted ten times or more. One base away lies a much larger clone, so this may be a sequencing read error. Additional DNA sequences in this sample encode the identical CDR3. The J gene is TRBJ2-6, the V gene TRBV10-1; D could derive from TRBD1 or TRBD2 (6 bases each). CDR1 is WNHNN, CDR2 SYGVQD, per germline (reference sequence). This CDR3 spans 15 amino acids. CDR3 DNA: TGCGCCAGCAGTGACGGGGGCCCGGGGGCCAACGTCCTGACTTTT. It is translated as CASSDGGPGANVLTF.

A remark on this clone: One end of the junction does not line up with germline, which may come from a read error. Other DNA variants within this sample encode the same CDR3. The chain employs TRBV11-2 and TRBJ1-3; D possibly corresponds to TRBD1 (5 bases). The CDR3 runs 14 residues. CDR1 is SGHAT and CDR2 is FQNNGV in the germline V gene. The CDR3 is CASSQGPSGNTIYF. The CDR3 DNA follows: TGTGCCAGCAGTCAGGGTCCATCTGGGAACACCATATATTTT. The full variable domain, rest sourced from reference TRBV11-2 and TRBJ1-3, is EAGVAQSPRYKIIEKRQSVAFWCNPISGHATLYWYQQILGQGPKLLIQFQNNGVVDDSQLPKDRFSAERLKGVDSTLKIQPAKLEDSAVYLCASSQGPSGNTIYFGEGSWLTVV.

This clone was seen a few times. The CDR3 sequence is CASRAGVSGANVLTF. The CDR3, as DNA: TGTGCCAGCAGGGCAGGGGTTTCTGGGGCCAACGTCCTGACTTTC. V and J are TRBV2 and TRBJ2-6, with a weak D call TRBD1 (6 bases). This CDR3 has 15 residues. Trimming stripped 6 bases from V and 1 base from J, with 10 bases between. The germline gives CDR1 SNHLY, CDR2 FYNNEI.

The sample holds many counts of this clone. The V and J genes are TRBV4-2 and TRBJ2-1; 8 bases line up with TRBD2. Germline CDR1 and CDR2: LGHNA and YNFKEQ. V lost 5 bases and J lost 4; bases outside the gene matches: 13. The CDR3 covers 17 residues. The CDR3 loop is CASSKGDGGAVYNEQFF. CDR3 bases: TGTGCCAGCAGCAAAGGCGACGGGGGGGCCGTTTACAATGAGCAGTTCTTC.

The chain recombines TRBV6-2 or TRBV6-3 with TRBJ2-7; no definite D call. The CDR3 has 13 amino acids. V lost 2 bases to trimming and J lost 3 bases, with 8 bases between them. The germline gives CDR1 MNHEY, CDR2 SVGEGT. CDR3 amino acids: CASSYGQSYEQYF. In DNA, the CDR3 is TGTGCCAGCAGTTACGGGCAGAGCTACGAGCAGTACTTC.

This clone appeared many times. CDR3 nucleotides: TGTGCCAGCAGCGCGGGGCCGGTATACAATGAGCAGTTCTTC. Amino acid sequence: CASSAGPVYNEQFF. The chain employs TRBV2 and TRBJ2-1; maybe TRBD2 (6 bases). Deletions cut 6 bases from V and 4 bases from J, with 13 bases between. The CDR3 runs 14 residues. The germline gives CDR1 SNHLY, CDR2 FYNNEI.

By proportion, this clone is medium-sized. The gene calls are TRBV2 and TRBJ1-6; D may be TRBD1 (5 bases). V was pared by 8 bases and J by 6 bases, with 11 bases between. The length of the CDR3 is 13 residues. The germline gives CDR1 SNHLY, CDR2 FYNNEI. In DNA, the CDR3 is TGTGCCAGCGTGGGACTGACTAATTCACCCCTCCACTTT. As protein: CASVGLTNSPLHF.

This clone is medium-sized in the sample. The rearrangement joins TRBV19 to TRBJ1-3; D unclear. V was pared by 7 bases and J by 2 bases, with 6 bases between. This CDR3 has 12 amino acids. The V gene's germline CDR1 is LNHDA and CDR2 SQIVND (reference sequence). The CDR3 DNA is TGTGCCAGTACCCCGGCTGGAAACACCATATATTTT. This codes for CASTPAGNTIYF.

This clone was picked up a small number of times. V is TRBV7-9 and J is TRBJ1-6; 7 bases line up with TRBD1. The germline CDR1 and CDR2 sequences are SEHNR and FQNEAQ (reference sequence). The CDR3 spans 14 residues. The V and J ends lost 11 bases and 7 bases, in that order; junction bases with no gene match: 11. The CDR3 DNA is TGTGCCGGCAACTTAGTCAGGGGGAATTCACCCCTCCACTTT. It yields the protein CAGNLVRGNSPLHF. Based on the CDR3 plus reference TRBV7-9 and TRBJ1-6, the full variable domain is DTGVSQNPRHKITKRGQNVTFRCDPISEHNRLYWYRQTLGQGPEFLTYFQNEAQLEKSRLLSDRFSAERPKGSFSTLEIQRTEQGDSAMYLCAGNLVRGNSPLHFGNGTRLTVT.

This clone was picked up many times. CDR3 coding DNA: TGTGCCAGCAGCTTTGGGGAGGGAGATACGCAGTATTTT. Its translation is CASSFGEGDTQYF. The chain is built from TRBV7-3 and TRBJ2-3; 7 nucleotides agree with TRBD2. V shed 3 bases, J shed 5 bases, and the junction held 2 bases outside the gene matches. Germline values: CDR1 SGHTA, CDR2 FQGTGA. The CDR3 has 13 amino acids.

The sample holds many counts of this clone. V is TRBV12-3 or TRBV12-4 and J is TRBJ2-3; no firm D call. V was shortened by 3 bases and J by 3 bases, with 13 bases between the two germline ends. The CDR3 has 15 residues. CDR3 DNA: TGTGCCAGCAGTTTTAGGGCCCTCGAAACAGATACGCAGTATTTT. Its protein product is CASSFRALETDTQYF.

Relative to its sample, this clone is medium-sized. The chain is built from TRBV11-3 and TRBJ2-7, with D possibly TRBD1 on 6 matching bases. Per germline, CDR1 SGHNT and CDR2 YENEEA. This CDR3 has 17 amino acids. V dropped 1 base and J dropped 2 bases, with 18 bases sitting between them. The CDR3: CASSLVGAAGDAYEQYF. The CDR3 nucleotides are TGTGCCAGCAGCTTAGTGGGTGCGGCAGGGGACGCCTACGAGCAGTACTTC. Full variable domain (missing parts from reference TRBV11-3 and TRBJ2-7): EAGVVQSPRYKIIEKKQPVAFWCNPISGHNTLYWYLQNLGQGPELLIRYENEEAVDDSQLPKDRFSAERLKGVDSTLKIQPAELGDSAVYLCASSLVGAAGDAYEQYFGPGTRLTVT.

A remark on this clone: This same CDR3 is encoded by further DNA sequences in the sample. The chain has TRBV5-1 and TRBJ2-7; D is perhaps TRBD1 (6 bases). The CDR3 runs 13 residues. V lost 5 bases, J lost 4 bases, and 13 bases lay in between. The germline V gene encodes CDR1 SGHRS and CDR2 YFSETQ. CDR3 loop: CASSSQGAYEQYF. The CDR3 DNA sequence: TGCGCCAGCAGTTCACAGGGCGCTTACGAGCAGTACTTC. Variable domain in full (rest from reference TRBV5-1 and TRBJ2-7): KAGVTQTPRYLIKTRGQQVTLSCSPISGHRSVSWYQQTPGQGLQFLFEYFSETQRNKGNFPGRFSGRQFSNSRSEMNVSTLELGDSALYLCASSSQGAYEQYFGPGTRLTVT.